Reported below is one T cell receptor beta chain. The data derive from a study of blood T cell repertoires in COVID-19. Study overall: Researchers got acute and convalescent COVID-19 samples from the United States, Italy and Spain. T cells, B-cell-depleted T cells, or PBMCs provided the cDNA or gDNA that served as material.

Authors' analysis steps: Nucleated cell counts were estimated from reference gene primer amplification. Method: immunoSEQ multiplex PCR; TCRdb's copy keeps in-frame clones and lacks some. V and J calls and clone size are given by that table; D and trimming were obtained from the DNA. The data hold about 40,000 clones, with roughly 80% observed a single time. This CDR3 is 15 amino acids long. Germline CDR1 is LNHDA and CDR2 is SQIVND (reference sequence). Losses at the gene ends were 4 bases for V and 9 bases for J; bases not matched to a gene: 11. Sequenced input: peripheral blood. The chain recombines TRBV19 with TRBJ2-1, with 8 nucleotides matching TRBD2. This receptor was identified in a human donor with acute or convalescent COVID-19. The donor label of this sample is uncertain. CDR3 nucleotide sequence: TGTGCCAGTAGTACCCGGGGACTAGGAGTCGGTGAGCAGTTCTTC. This translates into CASSTRGLGVGEQFF.